The 2 T cell receptor beta chains below come from one sample, sequenced in a study of prognosis after radiotherapy for stage I lung cancer. Using two-round multiplex PCR, the authors amplified TCR beta CDR3 from genomic DNA. Round one of PCR was performed, and it used primers specific to each TRBV and TRBJ gene. TCRdb recomputed calls from the multiplex PCR reads with MiXCR, one row per CDR3 protein. The sample includes 12,000 or so distinct CDR3 sequences, 45% to 65% of them seen just once. The sample in question was PBMCs, obtained before or after stereotactic body radiation therapy (not recorded which). The source is a donor at least 50 years old with non-small cell lung cancer.

Worth noting for this clonotype: Given the absence of the conserved phenylalanine or tryptophan at the CDR3 end, a read error is likely. This chain connects TRBV19 to TRBJ2-5; the D is unclear. V lost 8 bases and J lost 1, with 11 bases in between. Germline V CDR1 and CDR2: LNHDA, SQIVND (reference sequence). This CDR3 contains 13 residues. Written as DNA, the CDR3 is TGTGCCAGTTCCAACAGAGCCCAAGAGACCCAGTACTTA. This codes for CASSNRAQETQYL.

About this clonotype itself: Mismatch with germline at one junction end may stem from a read error. V gene TRBV15 combines with J gene TRBJ2-1; 7 bases align to TRBD1. The CDR3 is 15 residues long. The germline V gene has CDR1 LNHNV and CDR2 YYDKDF (reference sequence). DNA of the CDR3: TGTGCCACCAGCAGCGACAGGGAATTTTACAATGAGCAGTTATTC. Protein product: CATSSDREFYNEQLF.